This paragraph reports one T cell receptor (beta chain). The antigen is unknown. This sample stems from a study of cytomegalovirus exposure and HLA in healthy donors. Healthy bone marrow donors supplied every sample. CDR3 length equals 17 residues. The germline V gene encodes CDR1 MGHRA and CDR2 YSYEKL. With 0 bases clipped from V and 4 bases from J, the junction kept 7 bases outside the gene matches. Primers: 60 Vbeta forward and 13 Jbeta reverse. Libraries were prepared by immunoSEQ multiplex PCR; TCRdb keeps only in-frame clonotypes and omits some of them. The data contain about 140,000 clones, over 8% of them seen just once; the ten biggest clones take up less than 2%. Points from the study as a whole: V segments that were indistinguishable, TRBV6-2 and TRBV6-3 among them, were omitted from analysis. CMV serostatus alone was available as immune exposure information. Later on, a genetic analysis was performed. It linked a missense variant in DCLRE1C with V- and J-gene trimming of TCR beta.

The sequence was obtained from a male donor in good health and CMV-seronegative. Sample: PBMCs. V is TRBV4-1 and J is TRBJ2-5; the match to TRBD2 covers 11 bases. CDR3 residues: CASSQDKVAGGPETQYF. The CDR3 nucleotides read TGCGCCAGCAGCCAAGATAAGGTAGCGGGGGGGCCAGAGACCCAGTACTTC.